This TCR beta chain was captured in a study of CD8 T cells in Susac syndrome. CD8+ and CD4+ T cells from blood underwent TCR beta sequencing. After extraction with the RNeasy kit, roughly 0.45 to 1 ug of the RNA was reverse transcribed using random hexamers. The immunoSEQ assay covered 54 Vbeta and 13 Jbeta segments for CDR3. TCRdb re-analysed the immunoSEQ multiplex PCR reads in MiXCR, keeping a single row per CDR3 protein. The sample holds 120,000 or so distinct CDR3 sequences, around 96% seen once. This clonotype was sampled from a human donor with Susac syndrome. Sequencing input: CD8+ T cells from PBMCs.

The DNA for the CDR3 is TGTGCCAGCAGTTCCAACGGCTGGGGCAGAGAGACCCAGTACTTC. Translated: CASSSNGWGRETQYF. The chain couples TRBV6-2 or TRBV6-3 to TRBJ2-5; TRBD1 might be the D (5 bases). The CDR3 consists of 15 residues. Looked up from germline, CDR1 is MNHEY and CDR2 is SVGEGT. V was pared by 4 bases and J by 4 bases, with 16 bases between.